A single sample is the source of the 28 T cell receptor beta chains below, sequenced in a study of shared clonotypes between healthy human individuals. TCRdb's table, derived via immunoSEQ multiplex PCR, lists solely in-frame clones and lacks some. This sample has 700,000 or so clones, with more than 70% found just once. The source material was memory CD4+ T cells sorted from blood. Documented subset: CD45RA-negative fraction. The receptors stem from a woman aged 25 to 45 in good health.

A note on this clone: The same CDR3 is also encoded by other DNA sequences in this sample. V and J are TRBV28 and TRBJ2-3; weak D call: TRBD2 (5 bases). The V end was cut by 8 bases, the J end by 3 bases, with 15 bases between. This CDR3 has 14 amino acids. The germline V gene encodes CDR1 MDHEN and CDR2 SYDVKM. The CDR3, as DNA: TGTGCCAGCCGACTGACGGGAATTACAGATACGCAGTATTTT. Translating gives CASRLTGITDTQYF.

The sample holds a few counts of this clone. This chain connects TRBV25-1 to TRBJ2-5; D is unclear. CDR3 size: 13 residues. In germline, CDR1 is MGHDK, CDR2 SYGVNS. Trimming pared 3 bases from V and 3 bases from J, leaving 8 bases between. The CDR3 here is CASSDGLEETQYF. The CDR3 DNA sequence: TGTGCCAGCAGTGATGGCCTCGAAGAGACCCAGTACTTC.

The rearrangement uses TRBV6-1 and TRBJ2-3; 8 bases align to TRBD2. V shed 3 bases and J 1 base; nucleotides not matched to a gene: 6. Germline CDR1 reads MNHNS; CDR2 reads SASEGT. The CDR3 runs 16 residues. The CDR3 sequence is CASSDGAGGGTDTQYF. The CDR3 bases are TGTGCCAGCAGTGACGGGGCGGGAGGAGGCACAGATACGCAGTATTTT.

The chain carries TRBV6-6 and TRBJ2-7, with D possibly matching TRBD2 (5 bases). Trimming pared 8 bases from V and 3 bases from J, leaving 14 bases between. CDR3 length equals 13 residues. CDR1 is MNHNY and CDR2 is SVGAGI in the germline V gene (reference sequence). The CDR3 reads CASEAGSRYEQYF. CDR3 sequence (DNA): TGTGCCAGCGAGGCGGGCTCACGCTACGAGCAGTACTTC.

This chain links TRBV7-2 with TRBJ2-1; 13 bases map to TRBD2. Germline V CDR1 and CDR2: SGHTA, FQGNSA. After removal of 5 bases from V and 4 bases from J, the junction contained 2 bases not matched to a gene. This CDR3 contains 15 residues. This CDR3 is CASSLLAGGYNEQFF. The CDR3 bases are TGTGCCAGCAGCCTACTAGCGGGAGGGTACAATGAGCAGTTCTTC.

The gene calls are TRBV14 and TRBJ2-7; TRBD2 might be the D (6 bases). V was shortened by 0 bases and J by 7 bases, with 19 bases between the two germline ends. Germline CDR1 reads SGHDN; CDR2 reads FVKESK. The CDR3 totals 16 residues. DNA of the CDR3: TGTGCCAGCAGCCAAGATATCCTAGCGAGAATAAGGGAGCAGTACTTC. Its translation: CASSQDILARIREQYF.

This clone was detected a few times. The chain recombines TRBV6-1 with TRBJ1-3; 7 bases map to TRBD1. Germline CDR1 is MNHNS and CDR2 is SASEGT. V was clipped by 4 bases and J by 3 bases; unmatched bases: 6. The CDR3 loop spans 15 amino acids. The CDR3 loop is CASSVSTGNGNTIYF. For the CDR3, the DNA is TGTGCCAGCAGTGTGTCGACAGGGAATGGAAACACCATATATTTT.

The chain links TRBV28 to TRBJ1-6; the D is unclear. Germline V gene lookup returns CDR1 MDHEN and CDR2 SYDVKM. The germline V and J ends were trimmed by 6 bases and 9 bases, with 9 bases remaining between them. This CDR3 is built from 12 residues. The CDR3 bases are TGTGCCAGCAGGGGATGGGTTTCACCCCTCCACTTT. This encodes CASRGWVSPLHF.

The chain combines TRBV18 with TRBJ2-3, with D perhaps matching TRBD1 (6 bases). V lost 4 bases and J 0 bases, leaving 14 bases between the germline ends. CDR3 size: 16 residues. Germline loops: CDR1 KGHSH, CDR2 LQKENI. CDR3 nucleotide sequence: TGTGCCAGCTCACACCGGGACATTACTAGCACAGATACGCAGTATTTT. As protein: CASSHRDITSTDTQYF.

The chain combines TRBV11-2 with TRBJ2-1; 13 bases map to TRBD2. The junction had 6 bases not matched to a gene; V was cut back by 5 bases and J by 5 bases. This CDR3 has 16 residues. Germline V gene data show CDR1 as SGHAT and CDR2 as FQNNGV. Here the CDR3 reads CASSARLAGGNNEQFF. The CDR3 coding sequence is TGTGCCAGCAGCGCCCGACTAGCGGGAGGAAACAATGAGCAGTTCTTC.

The chain joins TRBV23-1 to TRBJ2-7; possibly TRBD1 for D (6 bases). TRBV23-1 is filed as an ORF, its function uncertain. The CDR3 is made up of 14 amino acids. Between the trimmed V and J ends, which lost 4 bases and 6 bases, there was a span of 16 bases. CDR3 bases: TGCGCCAGCAGTCGACTGAATTGGGGGCTCGAGCAGTACTTC. Its protein is CASSRLNWGLEQYF.

This clone came up a few times. CDR3 loop: CASLDRGRNEQFF. The CDR3, as DNA: TGTGCCAGCCTGGACAGGGGGCGGAATGAGCAGTTCTTC. This sequence joins TRBV28 and TRBJ2-1; 11 bases match TRBD1. V was clipped by 8 bases and J by 7 bases; unmatched bases: 4. The CDR3 runs to 13 residues. CDR1 is MDHEN, CDR2 SYDVKM, per germline.

The chain uses TRBV4-2 and TRBJ2-7; 10 nucleotides match TRBD2. The germline V gene has CDR1 LGHNA and CDR2 YNFKEQ. With 1 base clipped from V and 2 bases from J, the junction kept 5 bases outside the gene matches. CDR3 length: 16 residues. CDR3 coding DNA: TGTGCCAGCAGCCAAGTTCCAGCGGGAGGGCCCTACGAGCAGTACTTC. Amino acid sequence: CASSQVPAGGPYEQYF.

This chain joins TRBV29-1 and TRBJ2-7, with 7 positions matching TRBD1. There are 13 residues in the CDR3. CDR1 is SQVTM, CDR2 ANQGSEA, per germline. J gave up 0 bases and V 6 bases, and 5 bases lay outside the gene matches. CDR3 coding DNA: TGCAGCGTCAGGGACAGCTTCTCCTACGAGCAGTACTTC. It translates to CSVRDSFSYEQYF.

The chain uses TRBV19 and TRBJ1-2; TRBD1 is a possible D gene (5 bases). Trimming removed 2 bases from V and 2 bases from J, with 9 bases in between. Germline V gives CDR1 LNHDA, CDR2 SQIVND (reference sequence). This CDR3 region has 14 residues. The CDR3 DNA is TGTGCCAGTAGTATACCCAGGGCCAACTATGGCTACACCTTC. This sequence encodes CASSIPRANYGYTF.

As regards this clone: One base away lies a much larger clone, so this may be a sequencing read error. The chain couples TRBV6-1 to TRBJ1-2; TRBD1 might be the D (5 bases). V shed 6 bases and J shed 1 base, with 9 bases lying between them. Germline-derived CDR1 and CDR2 are MNHNS and SASEGT. This CDR3 spans 13 amino acids. This CDR3 is CASSYDSNYGYTF. CDR3 nucleotides: TGTGCCAGCAGCTACGACAGTAACTATGGCTACACCTTC.

J is TRBJ1-1 and V is TRBV9; TRBD1 might be the D (6 bases). Germline V gives CDR1 SGDLS, CDR2 YYNGEE. This CDR3 comprises 15 residues. V lost 1 base and J 7 bases, leaving 17 bases between the germline ends. CDR3: CASSVHPTGGGEAFF. DNA for the CDR3: TGTGCCAGCAGCGTACATCCCACGGGAGGGGGTGAAGCTTTCTTT.

The CDR3 DNA reads as TGTGCCAGCTCACCAACACAGGGCGCCGGGGAGCTGTTTTTT. This codes for CASSPTQGAGELFF. The chain uses TRBV18 and TRBJ2-2; weak D call: TRBD1 (6 bases). Looked up from germline, CDR1 is KGHSH and CDR2 is LQKENI. Between the trimmed V and J ends, which lost 2 bases and 6 bases, there was a span of 10 bases. CDR3 size: 14 residues.

This chain uses TRBV6-5 with TRBJ1-4; D perhaps matches TRBD1 (5 bases). CDR3 length equals 15 residues. From germline, CDR1 is MNHEY and CDR2 SVGAGI. The germline V and J ends were trimmed by 6 bases and 6 bases, with 17 bases remaining between them. The DNA of the CDR3 is TGTGCCAGCAGCTACGGTTGGGGGATAGATGAAAAACTGTTTTTT. It yields the protein CASSYGWGIDEKLFF.

This clone was seen only once. V and J are TRBV28 and TRBJ2-3, with D unresolved. From germline, CDR1 is MDHEN and CDR2 SYDVKM. Trimming took off 7 bases at V and 4 bases at J, with 9 bases between the two ends. The CDR3 has 12 residues. The CDR3 region has the DNA TGTGCCAGCAACGGAGTATCAGATACGCAGTATTTT. It specifies CASNGVSDTQYF.

The chain has TRBV18 and TRBJ2-4; no reliable D call. Germline V gene lookup returns CDR1 KGHSH and CDR2 LQKENI. The V end lost 2 bases, the J end lost 0 bases, and 14 bases lay between the germline ends. The CDR3 totals 17 residues. This CDR3 is CASSPSGRILAKNIQYF. Written as DNA, the CDR3 is TGTGCCAGCTCACCATCAGGACGGATTCTAGCCAAAAACATTCAGTACTTC.

The J gene is TRBJ2-7, the V gene TRBV10-1; D possibly matches TRBD1 or TRBD2 (6 bases each). CDR3 length equals 11 residues. Looked up from germline, CDR1 is WNHNN and CDR2 is SYGVQD (reference sequence). The ends were cut back, 5 bases at V and 6 bases at J, with 8 bases in the middle. The CDR3 DNA follows: TGCGCCAGCAGTACGGGGGCCGAGCAGTACTTC. This gives the protein CASSTGAEQYF.

The chain uses TRBV25-1 and TRBJ2-4; weak D call: TRBD2 (5 bases). The CDR3 is 14 residues long. The V end was cut by 3 bases, the J end by 8 bases, with 14 bases between. In germline, CDR1 is MGHDK, CDR2 SYGVNS. The CDR3 loop reads CASSEHGLSDIQYF. The CDR3 DNA reads as TGTGCCAGCAGTGAGCACGGACTGAGCGACATTCAGTACTTC.

The gene calls are TRBV27 and TRBJ1-5, with 11 bases aligning to TRBD1. The CDR3 length is 16 residues. Germline CDR1 MNHEY, CDR2 SMNVEV (reference sequence). V gave up 5 bases and J gave up 5 bases; unmatched junction bases: 8. The CDR3 DNA is TGTGCCAGCAGTCGCCTACCGGGACAGGGGGATCAGCCCCAGCATTTT. Translating it yields CASSRLPGQGDQPQHF.

The chain links TRBV7-3 to TRBJ1-2, with TRBD1 identical over 8 bases. Germline V CDR1 and CDR2: SGHTA, FQGTGA. The CDR3 sequence is 14 residues long. Trimming cost V 2 bases and J 3 bases; bases outside gene matches: 2. CDR3 loop: CASSLSGGDYGYTF. The CDR3 nucleotides are TGTGCCAGCAGCTTATCAGGGGGCGACTATGGCTACACCTTC. Full variable domain (outside the CDR3, taken from reference TRBV7-3 and TRBJ1-2): GAGVSQTPSNKVTEKGKYVELRCDPISGHTALYWYRQSLGQGPEFLIYFQGTGAADDSGLPNDRFFAVRPEGSVSTLKIQRTERGDSAVYLCASSLSGGDYGYTFGSGTRLTVV.

This chain uses TRBV7-2 with TRBJ2-7; maybe TRBD1 (5 bases). CDR1 is SGHTA and CDR2 is FQGNSA in the germline V gene. The V end was cut by 1 base, the J end by 9 bases, with 10 bases between. This CDR3 spans 12 amino acids. Written as DNA, the CDR3 is TGTGCCAGCAGCTTAGACAGGCAGGTGCAGTACTTC. This codes for CASSLDRQVQYF.

This chain uses TRBV7-9 with TRBJ1-1; D not resolved. Trimming cost V 7 bases and J 1 base, with 13 bases left between them. Germline CDR1 is SEHNR and CDR2 is FQNEAQ (reference sequence). This CDR3 has 14 residues. The chain's CDR3 is CASIKAVQNTEAFF. The CDR3 coding sequence is TGTGCCAGCATAAAGGCGGTTCAGAACACTGAAGCTTTCTTT. Supplemented by reference TRBV7-9 and TRBJ1-1, the full variable domain reads DTGVSQNPRHKITKRGQNVTFRCDPISEHNRLYWYRQTLGQGPEFLTYFQNEAQLEKSRLLSDRFSAERPKGSFSTLEIQRTEQGDSAMYLCASIKAVQNTEAFFGQGTRLTVV.

This clone was observed at least ten times. The chain uses TRBV19 and TRBJ1-4, with 7 bases that match TRBD1. The CDR3 contains 13 residues. J lost 4 bases, V lost 6 bases, and 2 bases had no gene match. Germline V CDR1 and CDR2: LNHDA, SQIVND (reference sequence). The CDR3 nucleotides read TGTGCCAGTAGAGGGACAGATAATGAAAAACTGTTTTTT. Amino acids: CASRGTDNEKLFF.